This TCR beta chain was obtained from a study of read filtering for tumor transcriptome and immune sequencing. Study at large: Among patients, roughly 17 were male and around 14 female, aged roughly 40 to 90 (mean around 68). Whole-transcriptome libraries were prepared after DNase treatment. RNA-seq yielded only roughly 75 to 1,300 TCR reads, IR-seq about 3.5 to 11 million. Study-level findings and limits: Single-read clonotypes: about 81.9% of IR-seq clonotypes (around 3.5% of reads), 74.6% of RNA-seq clonotypes (44.6% of reads).

This clonotype was seen ten or more times. Its matching antigen is unknown. The germline V gene encodes CDR1 LNHNV and CDR2 YYDKDF (reference sequence). The CDR3 consists of 14 residues. V was cut by 1 base and J by 9 bases, with 10 bases left in between. From roughly 390 ng of RNA, a library with molecular barcoded alpha/delta and beta/gamma adaptors was made. TCRdb processed the reads anew with MiXCR; each CDR3 protein has one entry. The sample has approximately 61,000 distinct CDR3 sequences; about 21% are singletons. The chain uses TRBV15 and TRBJ1-6; unclear D gene. Sequenced material: a population of CD138-negative cells sorted from bone marrow. This receptor was identified in a donor aged 40 or over with multiple myeloma. CDR3 in amino acids: CATSRGVPGSPLHF. DNA for the CDR3: TGTGCCACCAGCAGAGGAGTCCCTGGTTCACCCCTCCACTTT.